This T cell receptor (beta chain) comes out of a study of blood T cells in healthy people across ages. Overall study: With template switching, about one barcoded beta molecule was captured per two T cells. Study findings and constraints: Significant beta diversity loss was already apparent by age around 40, declining roughly linearly. Expanded clonotype shifts may have been confounded, as the donors had an unknown CMV status.

As concerns this clonotype: Its antigen remains unidentified.

Sample-barcoded 5' priming and a J-beta primer mix drove a second PCR of roughly 7 to 11 cycles. In TCRdb, the 5' RACE reads were re-called with MiXCR into one record per CDR3 protein. The table includes some 1.8 million distinct CDR3 sequences, 30% to 40% detected once. The draw of peripheral blood yielded ten milliliters from each donor. The V end was cut by 6 bases, the J end by 7 bases, with 13 bases between. In germline, CDR1 is LGHNA, CDR2 YNFKEQ. The CDR3 has 14 residues. Sequenced sample: blood. This chain links TRBV4-2 with TRBJ1-6; tentative D call: TRBD1 (6 bases). This TCR derives from a human donor in good health. CDR3 DNA sequence: TGTGCCAGCAGTAAGAGGGACAACAATTCACCCCTCCACTTT. It codes for CASSKRDNNSPLHF.